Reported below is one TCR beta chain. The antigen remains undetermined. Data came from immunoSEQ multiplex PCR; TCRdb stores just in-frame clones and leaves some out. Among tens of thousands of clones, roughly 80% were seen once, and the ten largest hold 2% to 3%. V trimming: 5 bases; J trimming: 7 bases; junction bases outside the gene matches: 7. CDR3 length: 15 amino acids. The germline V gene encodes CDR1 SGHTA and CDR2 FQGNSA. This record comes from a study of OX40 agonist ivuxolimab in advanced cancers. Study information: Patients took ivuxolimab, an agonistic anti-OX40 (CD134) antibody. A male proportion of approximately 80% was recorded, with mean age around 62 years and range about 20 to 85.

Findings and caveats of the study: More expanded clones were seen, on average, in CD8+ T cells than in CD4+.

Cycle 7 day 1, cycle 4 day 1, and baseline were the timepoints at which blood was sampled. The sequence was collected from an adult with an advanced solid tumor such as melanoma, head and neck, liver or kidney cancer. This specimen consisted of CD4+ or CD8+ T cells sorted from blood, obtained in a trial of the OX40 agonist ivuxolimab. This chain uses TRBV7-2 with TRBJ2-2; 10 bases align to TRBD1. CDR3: CASSPRQGAIGELFF. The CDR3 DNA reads TGTGCCAGCAGCCCTAGACAGGGGGCGATCGGGGAGCTGTTTTTT.